A selection of T cell receptor beta chains follows, all from one sample in a study of control samples from healthy donors and cancer patients. Assay: immunoSEQ multiplex PCR; the TCRdb copy retains only in-frame clones and omits some. The sample consists of around 55,000 clones, roughly 90% of them appearing once. Sequencing used blood. The origin of the receptors is a man aged 50-60 years in good health. Both conserved end residues are part of each CDR3. The D gene is left open where the match is weak. Rows give clone size only sometimes, using once, few, many, or a class for an expanded clone.

once,TRBJ2-4,TRBV10-3,-,TGTGCCATCAGTGATGGGGACATTCAGTACTTC,CAISDGDIQYF
once,TRBJ2-7,TRBV7-9,TRBD1,TGTGCCAGCAGCACTGCCGGGACAGGGTTATACGAGCAGTACTTC,CASSTAGTGLYEQYF
-,TRBJ2-7,TRBV7-9,TRBD1,TGTGCCAGCAGCTCAAGATCGGGGACAGCCGAGTCTCGTGATTACGAGCAGTACTTC,CASSSRSGTAESRDYEQYF
once,TRBJ2-1,TRBV6-1,-,TGTGCCAGCAGTGAAGGCAGGGCCCCCTACAATGAGCAGTTCTTC,CASSEGRAPYNEQFF
-,TRBJ1-1,TRBV6-5,-,TGTGCCAGCACAGGGAGAACGGACTCGCCTGAAGCTTTCTTT,CASTGRTDSPEAFF
-,TRBJ2-7,TRBV24-1,-,TGTGCCACCAGTGCTTTGGACGGTTACGAGCAGTACTTC,CATSALDGYEQYF
-,TRBJ1-2,TRBV5-6,-,TGTGCCAGCAGCTTGGGGGGACGGTCAGACTATGGCTACACCTTC,CASSLGGRSDYGYTF
-,TRBJ2-7,TRBV11-2,-,TGTGCCAGCAGCTTAGGTGGGGGAGAAAGTTCCTACGAGCAGTACTTC,CASSLGGGESSYEQYF
-,TRBJ2-7,TRBV5-1,TRBD2,TGCGCCAGCAGCACGGGACTAGCGGGCTTATACGAGCAGTACTTC,CASSTGLAGLYEQYF
-,TRBJ2-7,TRBV19,-,TGTGCCAGTAGTAGTCGGGCGGTCTCCTACGAGCAGTACTTC,CASSSRAVSYEQYF
-,TRBJ2-7,TRBV27,-,TGTGCCAGCAGTTTGACCTTACTGCCGACCACGGGGGAGCAGTACTTC,CASSLTLLPTTGEQYF
once,TRBJ2-2,TRBV10-2,-,TGCGCCAGCGATCGGGGGATCTCGAACACCGGGGAGCTGTTTTTT,CASDRGISNTGELFF
few,TRBJ2-2,TRBV6-1,-,TGTGCCAGCAGTGAACCAGGGGCCAACACCGGGGAGCTGTTTTTT,CASSEPGANTGELFF
-,TRBJ1-5,TRBV5-8,TRBD1,TGTGCCAGCAGCTTAGGGCAGGGGGCCAATCAGCCCCAGCATTTT,CASSLGQGANQPQHF
-,TRBJ2-7,TRBV7-3,-,TGTGCCAGCAGCTTGGGGCCTAGCTCCGAGCAGTACTTC,CASSLGPSSEQYF
-,TRBJ2-7,TRBV28,-,TGTGCCAGCAGTTTTGGGAGCCGGAGCTACGAGCAGTACTTC,CASSFGSRSYEQYF
-,TRBJ1-3,TRBV3-1/TRBV3-2,TRBD1,TGTGCCAGCAGCCAAGAGGGGACAGGCCACTCTGGAAACACCATATATTTT,CASSQEGTGHSGNTIYF
-,TRBJ1-2,TRBV28,-,TGTGCCAGCTACGACAGCAACAACTATGGCTACACCTTC,CASYDSNNYGYTF
-,TRBJ1-2,TRBV27,-,TGTGCCAGCAGTCCCCGGGGCTACTATGGCTACACCTTC,CASSPRGYYGYTF
few,TRBJ2-1,TRBV4-3,TRBD2,TGCGCCAGCAGCCAAGGTCCCCCGGGACTAGCGGGAGGGAATGAGCAGTTCTTC,CASSQGPPGLAGGNEQFF
-,TRBJ1-4,TRBV5-6,-,TGTGCCAGCAGGCCACGAGAAAAACTGTTTTTT,CASRPREKLFF
-,TRBJ1-1,TRBV5-4,-,TGTGCCAGCAGCTTGGAAGTGAACACTGAAGCTTTCTTT,CASSLEVNTEAFF
once,TRBJ2-3,TRBV19,TRBD2,TGTGCCAGCCACTGGGGGAGCGGGAGTACAGATACGCAGTATTTT,CASHWGSGSTDTQYF
-,TRBJ2-3,TRBV28,-,TGTGCCAGCAGTGAGGCGGGCCTAAGCACAGATACGCAGTATTTT,CASSEAGLSTDTQYF
-,TRBJ2-7,TRBV5-1,TRBD2,TGCGCCAGCAGCCCGGGGACTACCTACGAGCAGTACTTC,CASSPGTTYEQYF
-,TRBJ2-2,TRBV6-4,-,TGTGCCAGCAGTGAACAGGGAGGGAACACCGGGGAGCTGTTTTTT,CASSEQGGNTGELFF
-,TRBJ2-5,TRBV30,TRBD2,TGTGCCTGGAGTGTTGGACTAGCGGGAGCAGAGACCCAGTACTTC,CAWSVGLAGAETQYF
-,TRBJ1-2,TRBV20-1,-,TGCAGTGCACCCATCGGTGGCTACACCTTC,CSAPIGGYTF
-,TRBJ2-2,TRBV7-9,TRBD2,TGTGCCAGCAGCCCAATAGGGAGCGGGAGAAGTGGGGAGCTGTTTTTT,CASSPIGSGRSGELFF
-,TRBJ2-1,TRBV7-6,TRBD2,TGTGCCAGCAGCTTAGAGGGGCCTAGCGGATATAACAATGAGCAGTTCTTC,CASSLEGPSGYNNEQFF
-,TRBJ2-1,TRBV5-1,-,TGCGCCAGCAGCTTTGGCTACAGCGGAGTCTCCAGCTCCTACAATGAGCAGTTCTTC,CASSFGYSGVSSSYNEQFF
-,TRBJ2-1,TRBV6-5,TRBD2,TGTGCCAGCAGATACGGACTAGCGGAATACAATGAGCAGTTCTTC,CASRYGLAEYNEQFF
few,TRBJ1-5,TRBV2,-,TGTGCCAGCAGTGACCTCGGGAAGAACAGGCTGGGCGGCAATCAGCCCCAGCATTTT,CASSDLGKNRLGGNQPQHF
-,TRBJ1-4,TRBV6-5,-,TGTGCCAGCGAACCCCATATAGCAACTAATGAAAAACTGTTTTTT,CASEPHIATNEKLFF
-,TRBJ2-3,TRBV7-2,TRBD2,TGTGCCAGCAGCCAAACTAGCGGGAGTACAGATACGCAGTATTTT,CASSQTSGSTDTQYF
-,TRBJ1-1,TRBV11-3,TRBD1,TGTGCCAGCAGCTTAAGGACAGGGCCCAACACTGAAGCTTTCTTT,CASSLRTGPNTEAFF
-,TRBJ1-3,TRBV30,-,TGTGCCTGGACACGGGACGCTGGAAACACCATATATTTT,CAWTRDAGNTIYF
-,TRBJ2-7,TRBV28,-,TGTGCCAGCAGTTCTTCCGGAGTGGGGCACTACGAGCAGTACTTC,CASSSSGVGHYEQYF
-,TRBJ2-7,TRBV28,-,TGTGCCAGCAGTCCTCTGACAGAGTCCTACGAGCAGTACTTC,CASSPLTESYEQYF
once,TRBJ1-3,TRBV5-1,-,TGCGCCAGCAGCTTGGCCACCGGGGCTGGAAACACCATATATTTT,CASSLATGAGNTIYF
-,TRBJ2-4,TRBV5-1,-,TGCGCCAGCAGCTTGGCCAGGGAGTCTCTAGCCAAAAACATTCAGTACTTC,CASSLARESLAKNIQYF
-,TRBJ1-5,TRBV6-1,-,TGTGCCAGCAGTGAGAACGTGGGCAATCAGCCCCAGCATTTT,CASSENVGNQPQHF
few,TRBJ1-3,TRBV18,-,TGTGCCAGCTCACCAGACAGCCTCTCTGGAAACACCATATATTTT,CASSPDSLSGNTIYF
-,TRBJ1-2,TRBV6-5,-,TGTGCCAGCGGGGGGGTGAGGTCGAACTATGGCTACACCTTC,CASGGVRSNYGYTF
-,TRBJ2-1,TRBV7-9,TRBD2,TGTGCCAGCAGCCCGGGACTAGCGGGCACCTGGGAGCAGTTCTTC,CASSPGLAGTWEQFF
-,TRBJ2-3,TRBV5-1,-,TGCGCCAGCAGCTTGGTTCTAGATGGCGATACGCAGTATTTT,CASSLVLDGDTQYF
-,TRBJ2-3,TRBV7-2,TRBD1,TGTGCCAGCAGCTTACGTTCGGGACAGGGGGCCACAGATACGCAGTATTTT,CASSLRSGQGATDTQYF
once,TRBJ2-7,TRBV9,-,TGTGCCAGCAGCGCCGGAAACAGGGAATTCAGCGAGCAGTACTTC,CASSAGNREFSEQYF
-,TRBJ2-3,TRBV29-1,TRBD2,TGCAGCTTTTTACCTGGGACTAGACTAGATACGCAGTATTTT,CSFLPGTRLDTQYF
-,TRBJ2-2,TRBV5-4,-,TGTGCCAGCAGCTTGGGGGGGGAACCCGGGGAGCTGTTTTTT,CASSLGGEPGELFF
-,TRBJ1-5,TRBV5-1,-,TGCGCCAGCTGGCCCCTCTACTCGGACCCGCCTCAGCCCCAGCATTTT,CASWPLYSDPPQPQHF
-,TRBJ2-7,TRBV6-5,TRBD1,TGTGCCAGCAGGACGGGACAGACGCTATTGTACGAGCAGTACTTC,CASRTGQTLLYEQYF
-,TRBJ2-6,TRBV7-3,TRBD1,TGTGCCAGCAGCGCACAGGGGCCGAACGTCCTGACTTTC,CASSAQGPNVLTF
-,TRBJ1-5,TRBV6-5,-,TGTGCCAGCAGTCTCGACGGAAGCAATCAGCCCCAGCATTTT,CASSLDGSNQPQHF
-,TRBJ1-5,TRBV3-1/TRBV3-2,-,TGTGCCAGCAGTCTACAGGGAAGCAATCAGCCCCAGCATTTT,CASSLQGSNQPQHF
-,TRBJ2-7,TRBV6-1,-,TGTGCCAGCAGTGAAGAGTCGACTTCAGGCCCCTACGAGCAGTACTTC,CASSEESTSGPYEQYF
-,TRBJ1-2,TRBV28,TRBD1,TGTGCCAGCAGTTTGGAAAACAGGGGATCCGGCTACACCTTC,CASSLENRGSGYTF
-,TRBJ2-1,TRBV11-2,-,TGTGCCAGCAGCTTAGGTTGGCAGGACGAGCAGTTCTTC,CASSLGWQDEQFF
-,TRBJ2-7,TRBV4-2,-,TGTGCCAGCAGCCAAGAAATATTAGGTCCTTACGAGCAGTACTTC,CASSQEILGPYEQYF